Below are 15 T cell receptor beta chains sequenced from a single sample in a study of shared clonotypes between healthy human individuals. Clones were sequenced by immunoSEQ multiplex PCR, and TCRdb holds only the in-frame ones, with some missing. This table holds around 2,000,000 clones, roughly 94% found once. Sequenced material: naive CD4+ T cells sorted from blood. Indicated subset: CD45RA+ positively selected. These receptors all stem from a man younger than 30 in good health.

This clone came up a few times. The same CDR3 also results from other DNA sequences found in this sample. The rearrangement joins TRBV20-1 to TRBJ1-4; no definite D call. Germline values: CDR1 DFQATT, CDR2 SNEGSKA (reference sequence). V lost 6 bases and J 6 bases, leaving 5 bases between the germline ends. This CDR3 region has 10 residues. The CDR3: CSAKDEKLFF. DNA for the CDR3: TGCAGTGCCAAGGATGAAAAACTGTTTTTT.

The J gene is TRBJ2-1, the V gene TRBV25-1, with a weak D call TRBD1 (5 bases). V was pared by 3 bases and J by 5 bases, with 11 bases between. Germline V gene lookup returns CDR1 MGHDK and CDR2 SYGVNS. The CDR3 spans 14 residues. The CDR3 DNA sequence: TGTGCCAGCAGTGAGGCAGGGAAGCACAATGAGCAGTTCTTC. Translation: CASSEAGKHNEQFF.

This chain joins TRBV5-5 and TRBJ2-2; the D gene is possibly TRBD1 (6 bases). The V and J ends lost 2 bases and 0 bases respectively, with 8 bases between them. This CDR3 region has 15 residues. From germline, CDR1 is SGHKS and CDR2 YYEKEE (reference sequence). Here the CDR3 DNA reads TGTGCCAGCAGCTTTTCAGGGGCGAACACCGGGGAGCTGTTTTTT. This encodes CASSFSGANTGELFF.

To note about this clone: Just one base apart from a much larger clone, this may be a read error. In the same sample, other DNA sequences code for this CDR3. The chain employs TRBV14 and TRBJ1-1; weak D call: TRBD1 (5 bases). The CDR3 totals 13 residues. V lost 6 bases and J 1 base, leaving 9 bases between the germline ends. Germline values: CDR1 SGHDN, CDR2 FVKESK. CDR3 DNA: TGTGCCAGCAGTCTGCAGGGGAACACTGAAGCTTTCTTT. Translation: CASSLQGNTEAFF. The full variable domain, completed using reference TRBV14 and TRBJ1-1, is EAGVTQFPSHSVIEKGQTVTLRCDPISGHDNLYWYRRVMGKEIKFLLHFVKESKQDESGMPNNRFLAERTGGTYSTLKVQPAELEDSGVYFCASSLQGNTEAFFGQGTRLTVV.

As to this clone: Other DNA sequences in this specimen translate into the identical CDR3. This sequence joins TRBV6-5 and TRBJ1-2; TRBD1 is a possible D gene (6 bases). Trimming left V 4 bases short and J 8 bases short, with 11 bases between. The CDR3 is 12 residues long. Germline CDR1 is MNHEY and CDR2 is SVGAGI. The DNA for the CDR3 is TGTGCCAGCAGTTCACAGGGTTCAGGCTACACCTTC. Its protein product is CASSSQGSGYTF.

CDR3 nucleotides: TGTGCCAGAAGCTTGAGGGGGATCCCAATTAATGAAAAACTGTTTTTT. Its protein is CARSLRGIPINEKLFF. V is TRBV5-3 and J is TRBJ1-4; possibly TRBD1 for D (6 bases). TRBV5-3 carries the ORF label, with uncertain function. This CDR3 comprises 16 residues. V dropped 1 base and J dropped 4 bases, with 14 bases sitting between them.

The chain recombines TRBV11-2 with TRBJ2-3; D remains ambiguous. The CDR3 covers 15 residues. Germline V gives CDR1 SGHAT, CDR2 FQNNGV. Trimming took 0 bases from V and 4 from J, leaving 11 bases between them. The CDR3 loop reads CASSLEGRTADTQYF. The CDR3 DNA follows: TGTGCCAGCAGCTTAGAAGGTCGTACCGCAGATACGCAGTATTTT.

V gene TRBV2 combines with J gene TRBJ2-7; weak D call: TRBD2 (6 bases). Trimming removed 6 bases at V and 4 bases at J, with 16 bases between. Germline values: CDR1 SNHLY, CDR2 FYNNEI. This CDR3 is 14 amino acids long. The CDR3, as DNA: TGTGCCAGCAGGTCCAGGGAGGAGGGATACGAGCAGTACTTC. Translating it yields CASRSREEGYEQYF.

The J gene is TRBJ1-2, the V gene TRBV10-3; 7 nucleotides line up with TRBD1. The J segment lost 2 bases and the V segment lost 6 bases, leaving 6 bases of the junction unmatched. CDR3 length: 14 amino acids. The germline V gene has CDR1 ENHRY and CDR2 SYGVKD. This CDR3 reads CAIRLGTANYGYTF. Here the CDR3 DNA reads TGTGCCATCAGACTCGGGACAGCGAACTATGGCTACACCTTC.

The chain employs TRBV5-1 and TRBJ2-1, with D perhaps being TRBD1 or TRBD2 (5 bases each). Germline CDR1 SGHRS, CDR2 YFSETQ. Trimming left V 4 bases short and J 8 bases short, with 13 bases between. This CDR3 is 13 amino acids long. CDR3 bases: TGCGCCAGCAGCAGGGACGGGTCGTATGAGCAGTTCTTC. Protein sequence: CASSRDGSYEQFF. Complete variable domain (other parts from reference TRBV5-1 and TRBJ2-1): KAGVTQTPRYLIKTRGQQVTLSCSPISGHRSVSWYQQTPGQGLQFLFEYFSETQRNKGNFPGRFSGRQFSNSRSEMNVSTLELGDSALYLCASSRDGSYEQFFGPGTRLTVL.

The V call is TRBV28, the J call TRBJ2-5; possible D gene TRBD1, 6 bases. Germline V gives CDR1 MDHEN, CDR2 SYDVKM. The CDR3 has 15 residues. V was clipped by 4 bases and J by 2 bases, with 14 bases between them. In nucleotides, the CDR3 is TGTGCCAGCAGTTCCGCATCTAGGGGGCAAGAGACCCAGTACTTC. Translating gives CASSSASRGQETQYF.

This clone has a handful of counts. This CDR3 reads CASSQTGSYGYTF. The CDR3 DNA sequence: TGTGCCAGTAGCCAGACAGGGAGCTATGGCTACACCTTC. This chain joins TRBV19 and TRBJ1-2; 7 positions match TRBD1. CDR1 LNHDA and CDR2 SQIVND come from the germline V gene (reference sequence). The CDR3 length is 13 residues. V trimming: 6 bases; J trimming: 4 bases; junction bases outside the gene matches: 5.

In its sample, this clone was seen once. This sequence joins TRBV5-6 and TRBJ2-3; TRBD2 agrees at 9 bases. Trimming took 2 bases from V and 6 from J; bases not matched to a gene: 7. Germline values: CDR1 SGHDT, CDR2 YYEEEE. The CDR3 covers 15 residues. CDR3 bases: TGTGCCAGCAGCTTAGCGGGAGGAGGTGCGGATACGCAGTATTTT. Translating it yields CASSLAGGGADTQYF. Supplemented by reference TRBV5-6 and TRBJ2-3, the full variable domain reads DAGVTQSPTHLIKTRGQQVTLRCSPKSGHDTVSWYQQALGQGPQFIFQYYEEEERQRGNFPDRFSGHQFPNYSSELNVNALLLGDSALYLCASSLAGGGADTQYFGPGTRLTVL.

The chain carries TRBV30 and TRBJ2-7; D is undetermined. CDR1 and CDR2 from the germline V gene are GTSNPN and SVGIG (reference sequence). Trimming took 0 bases from V and 0 from J, leaving 15 bases between them. CDR3 length equals 16 residues. CDR3 sequence (DNA): TGTGCCTGGAGTGTAGGGTCCAGCAGTAGCTCCTACGAGCAGTACTTC. Translation: CAWSVGSSSSSYEQYF.

This rearrangement joins TRBV30 to TRBJ1-3, with a tentative D call TRBD1 (5 bases). V was shortened by 1 base and J by 2 bases, with 12 bases between the two germline ends. The CDR3 extends over 15 amino acids. In germline, CDR1 is GTSNPN, CDR2 SVGIG (reference sequence). The CDR3 protein is CAWSEGPGAGNTIYF. The CDR3 region has the DNA TGTGCCTGGAGTGAGGGGCCTGGAGCTGGAAACACCATATATTTT.